The sequence of this T cell receptor (beta chain) was determined in a study of PD-1 blockade in classical Hodgkin lymphoma. For this clone: Its antigen remains unknown.

The CDR3 covers 14 residues. Germline trimming cut 11 bases from V and 0 bases from J; bases unmatched to any gene: 6. Per germline, CDR1 ENHRY and CDR2 SYGVKD. Documented time point: cycle 4 day 1 (C4D1), after 5 to 7 weeks of nivolumab. There was relapse after autologous stem cell transplantation in every patient, and there was variation in brentuximab vedotin exposure. Applied to thawed PBMCs, magnetic negative selection was the method used to isolate CD8+ T cells. When best responses were assessed, they were complete response, partial response or progressive disease. Using immunoSEQ multiplex PCR, the repertoire was profiled, and TCRdb retains in-frame clones only, with some absent. The data show more than 4,000 clones, 72% seen once. Study-wide findings and caveats: When nivolumab was started under 1 year after ASCT, patients were excluded.

Sequenced material: CD8+ T cells from blood, taken before the fourth cycle of nivolumab. The sequence was collected from a human donor with classical Hodgkin lymphoma. This chain links TRBV10-3 with TRBJ2-2, with 7 bases identical to TRBD1. Written as DNA, the CDR3 is TGTGCCGCCCGAGGGGGCGCGAACACCGGGGAGCTGTTTTTT. Translation: CAARGGANTGELFF.